This T cell receptor (beta chain) was found in a study of shared clonotypes between healthy human individuals. Overall study findings and caveats: Clonotypes shared by all four donors outscored non-shared clonotypes in generation probability.

Assay execution took place at the deep level. In the study's own analysis: In the immunoSEQ data, sequences were junction-only and lacked quality scores, so filtering differed. The repertoire was sequenced with immunoSEQ multiplex PCR; TCRdb's copy has only in-frame clones and lacks some. That table is the source of V, J and clone size, and D and trimming were worked out from the DNA. The data hold 2 million or so clones, with over 85% observed a single time. Naive CD8 populations comprised CD45RO-negative cells positively selected for CCR7, excluding terminally differentiated effector memory CD45RA+ cells. Remarks on this clone: Its specificity is not known.

The CDR3 has 14 amino acids. Trimming removed 5 bases from V and 5 bases from J, with 16 bases in between. The germline V gene has CDR1 MDHEN and CDR2 SYDVKM. The TCR sequence derives from a man aged 18 to 35 in good health. This chain uses TRBV28 with TRBJ2-7; tentative D call: TRBD1 (6 bases). The sequenced material came from naive CD8+ T cells sorted from blood. CDR3 bases: TGTGCCAGCAGTCAGGTGCCAGGGGACCACGAGCAGTACTTC. This codes for CASSQVPGDHEQYF. Full variable domain (missing parts from reference TRBV28 and TRBJ2-7): DVKVTQSSRYLVKRTGEKVFLECVQDMDHENMFWYRQDPGLGLRLIYFSYDVKMKEKGDIPEGYSVSREKKERFSLILESASTNQTSMYLCASSQVPGDHEQYFGPGTRLTVT.